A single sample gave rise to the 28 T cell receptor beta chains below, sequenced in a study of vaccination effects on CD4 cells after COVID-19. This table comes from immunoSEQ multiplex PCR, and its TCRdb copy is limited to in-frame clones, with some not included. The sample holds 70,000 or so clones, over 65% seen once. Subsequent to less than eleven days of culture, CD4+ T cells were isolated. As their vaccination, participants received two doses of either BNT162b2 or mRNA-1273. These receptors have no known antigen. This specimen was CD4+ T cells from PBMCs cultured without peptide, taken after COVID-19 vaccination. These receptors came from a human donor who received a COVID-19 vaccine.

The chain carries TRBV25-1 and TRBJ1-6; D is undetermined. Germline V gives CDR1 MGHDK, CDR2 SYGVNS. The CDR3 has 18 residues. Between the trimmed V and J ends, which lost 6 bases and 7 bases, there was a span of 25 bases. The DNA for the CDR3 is TGTGCCAGCAGGAATGGGCTAGTAGGCCACCTGGGCAATTCACCCCTCCACTTT. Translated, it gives CASRNGLVGHLGNSPLHF.

DNA of the CDR3: TGTGCCAGCAGCTCTCGGGGGGCCCGGGAGGGGACAGATACGCAGTATTTT. Residues: CASSSRGAREGTDTQYF. V gene TRBV7-2 combines with J gene TRBJ2-3; 8 positions agree with TRBD2. Germline values: CDR1 SGHTA, CDR2 FQGNSA. V lost 4 bases, J lost 3 bases, and 12 bases stayed unmatched. The CDR3 runs to 17 residues.

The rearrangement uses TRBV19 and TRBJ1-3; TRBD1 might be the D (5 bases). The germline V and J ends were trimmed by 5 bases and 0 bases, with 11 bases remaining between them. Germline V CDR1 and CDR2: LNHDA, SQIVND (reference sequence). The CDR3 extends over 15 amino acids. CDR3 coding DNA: TGTGCCAGTAGTGGGGGGTTTTTCTCTGGAAACACCATATATTTT. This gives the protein CASSGGFFSGNTIYF.

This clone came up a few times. Here the CDR3 reads CASSFSHYEQFF. The CDR3 DNA follows: TGTGCCAGCAGTTTCTCACACTATGAGCAGTTCTTC. This sequence joins TRBV28 and TRBJ2-1, with no clear D. Germline values: CDR1 MDHEN, CDR2 SYDVKM. The CDR3 loop spans 12 amino acids. With 3 bases removed from V and 8 bases from J, the gap between germline ends came to 8 bases.

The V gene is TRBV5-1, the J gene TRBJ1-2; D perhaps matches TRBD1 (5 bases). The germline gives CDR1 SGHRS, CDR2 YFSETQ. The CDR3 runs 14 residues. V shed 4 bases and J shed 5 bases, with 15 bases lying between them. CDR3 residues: CASSTPGHPYGYTF. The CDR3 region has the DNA TGCGCCAGCAGCACTCCCGGACACCCGTATGGCTACACCTTC.

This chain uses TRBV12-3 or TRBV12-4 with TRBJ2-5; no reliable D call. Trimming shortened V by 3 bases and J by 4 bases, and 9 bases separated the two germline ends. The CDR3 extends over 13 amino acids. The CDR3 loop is CASSFRGGETQYF. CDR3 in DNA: TGTGCCAGCAGTTTCCGTGGCGGAGAGACCCAGTACTTC.

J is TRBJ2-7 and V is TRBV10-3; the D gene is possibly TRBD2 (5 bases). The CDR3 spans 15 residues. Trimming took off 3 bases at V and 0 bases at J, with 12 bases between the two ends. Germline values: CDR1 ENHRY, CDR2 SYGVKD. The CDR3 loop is CAISESEVSSYEQYV. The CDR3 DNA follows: TGTGCCATCAGTGAATCGGAGGTCAGCTCCTACGAGCAGTACGTC.

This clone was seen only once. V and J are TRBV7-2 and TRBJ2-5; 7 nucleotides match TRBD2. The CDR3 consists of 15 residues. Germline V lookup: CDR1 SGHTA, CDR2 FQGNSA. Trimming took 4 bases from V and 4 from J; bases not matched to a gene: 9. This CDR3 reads CASSWRGLGRETQYF. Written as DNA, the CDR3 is TGTGCCAGCAGCTGGAGAGGACTAGGGCGAGAGACCCAGTACTTC.

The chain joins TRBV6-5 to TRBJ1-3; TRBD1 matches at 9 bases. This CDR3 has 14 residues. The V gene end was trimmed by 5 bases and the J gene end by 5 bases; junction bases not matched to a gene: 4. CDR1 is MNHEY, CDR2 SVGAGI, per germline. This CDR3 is CASSRTGARNTIYF. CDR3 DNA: TGTGCCAGCAGTCGGACAGGGGCCCGAAACACCATATATTTT.

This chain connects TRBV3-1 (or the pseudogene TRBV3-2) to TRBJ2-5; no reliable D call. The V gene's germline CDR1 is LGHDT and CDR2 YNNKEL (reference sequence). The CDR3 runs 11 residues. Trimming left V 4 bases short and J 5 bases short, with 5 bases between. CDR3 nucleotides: TGTGCCAGCAGCCTCTCGGAGACCCAGTACTTC. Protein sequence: CASSLSETQYF.

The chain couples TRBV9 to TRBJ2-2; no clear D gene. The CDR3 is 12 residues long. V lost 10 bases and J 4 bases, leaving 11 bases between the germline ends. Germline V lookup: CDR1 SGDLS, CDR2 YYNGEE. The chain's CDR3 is CALPHLTGELFF. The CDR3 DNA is TGTGCCCTCCCGCACCTCACCGGGGAGCTGTTTTTT. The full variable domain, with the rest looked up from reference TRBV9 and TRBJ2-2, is DSGVTQTPKHLITATGQRVTLRCSPRSGDLSVYWYQQSLDQGLQFLIQYYNGEERAKGNILERFSAQQFPDLHSELNLSSLELGDSALYFCALPHLTGELFFGEGSRLTVL.

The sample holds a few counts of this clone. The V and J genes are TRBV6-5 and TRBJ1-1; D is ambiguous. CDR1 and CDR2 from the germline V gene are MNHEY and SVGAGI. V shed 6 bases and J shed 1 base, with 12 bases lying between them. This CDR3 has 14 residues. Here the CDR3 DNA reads TGTGCCAGCAGCCTTGTATCCAAGAACACTGAAGCTTTCTTT. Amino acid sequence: CASSLVSKNTEAFF.

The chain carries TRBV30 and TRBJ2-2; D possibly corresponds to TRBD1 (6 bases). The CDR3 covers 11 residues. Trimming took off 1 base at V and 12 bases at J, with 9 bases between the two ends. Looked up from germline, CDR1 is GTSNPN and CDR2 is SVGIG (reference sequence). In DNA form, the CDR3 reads TGTGCCTGGAGTGAGGGGGTAAAGCTGTTTTTT. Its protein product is CAWSEGVKLFF.

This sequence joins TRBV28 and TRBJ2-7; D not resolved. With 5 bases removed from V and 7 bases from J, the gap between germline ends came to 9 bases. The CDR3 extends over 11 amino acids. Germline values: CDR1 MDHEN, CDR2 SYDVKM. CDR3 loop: CASSDLREQYV. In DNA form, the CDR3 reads TGTGCCAGCAGTGACCTACGGGAGCAGTACGTC.

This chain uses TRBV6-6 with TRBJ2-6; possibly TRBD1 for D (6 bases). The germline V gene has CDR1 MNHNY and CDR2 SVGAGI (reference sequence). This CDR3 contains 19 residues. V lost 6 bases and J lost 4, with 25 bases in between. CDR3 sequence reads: CASSLISGTIGSGANVLTF. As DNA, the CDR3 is TGTGCCAGCAGCTTGATATCCGGGACAATTGGTTCCGGGGCCAACGTCCTGACTTTC.

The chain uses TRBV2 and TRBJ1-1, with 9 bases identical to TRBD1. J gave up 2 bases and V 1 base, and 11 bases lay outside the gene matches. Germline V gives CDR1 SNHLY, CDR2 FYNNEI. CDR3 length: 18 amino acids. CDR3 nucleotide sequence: TGTGCCAGCAGTGAAGGGGGCTCCGGGACAGGGCCCAACACTGAAGCTTTCTTT. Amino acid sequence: CASSEGGSGTGPNTEAFF.

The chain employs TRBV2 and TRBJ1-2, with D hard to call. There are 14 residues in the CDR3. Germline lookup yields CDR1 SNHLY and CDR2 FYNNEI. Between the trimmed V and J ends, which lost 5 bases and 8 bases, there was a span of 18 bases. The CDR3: CASSLRLQPDGYTF. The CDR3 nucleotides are TGTGCCAGCAGTTTACGACTCCAACCGGACGGCTACACCTTC.

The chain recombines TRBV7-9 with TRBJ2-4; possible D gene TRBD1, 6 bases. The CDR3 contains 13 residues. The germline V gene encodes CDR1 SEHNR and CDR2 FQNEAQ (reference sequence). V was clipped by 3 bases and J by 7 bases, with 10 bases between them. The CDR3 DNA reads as TGTGCCAGCAGCTTCTTCGGACAGAACATTCAGTACTTC. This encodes CASSFFGQNIQYF.

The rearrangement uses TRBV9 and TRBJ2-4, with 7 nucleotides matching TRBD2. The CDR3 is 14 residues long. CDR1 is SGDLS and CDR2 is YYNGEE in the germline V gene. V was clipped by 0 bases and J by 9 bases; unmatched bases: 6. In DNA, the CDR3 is TGTGCCAGCAGCGTAGTGGGGGGGAATGGCATTCAGTACTTC. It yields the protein CASSVVGGNGIQYF.

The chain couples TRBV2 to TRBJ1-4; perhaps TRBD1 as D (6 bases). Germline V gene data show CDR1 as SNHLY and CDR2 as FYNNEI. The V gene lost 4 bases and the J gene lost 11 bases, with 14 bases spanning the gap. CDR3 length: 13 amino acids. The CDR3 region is CASSGGLTRKLFF. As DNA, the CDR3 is TGTGCCAGCAGTGGGGGGCTGACGAGGAAACTGTTTTTT. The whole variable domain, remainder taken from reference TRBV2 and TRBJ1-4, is EPEVTQTPSHQVTQMGQEVILRCVPISNHLYFYWYRQILGQKVEFLVSFYNNEISEKSEIFDDQFSVERPDGSNFTLKIRSTKLEDSAMYFCASSGGLTRKLFFGSGTQLSVL.

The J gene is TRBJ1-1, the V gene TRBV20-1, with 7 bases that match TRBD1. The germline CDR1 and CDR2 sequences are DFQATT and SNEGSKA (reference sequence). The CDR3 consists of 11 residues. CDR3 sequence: CSDRDGTEAFF. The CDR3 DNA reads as TGCAGCGACAGGGATGGCACTGAAGCTTTCTTT.

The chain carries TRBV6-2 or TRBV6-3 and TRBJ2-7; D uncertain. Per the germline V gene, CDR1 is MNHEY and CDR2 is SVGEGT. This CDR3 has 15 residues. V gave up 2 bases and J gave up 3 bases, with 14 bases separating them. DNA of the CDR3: TGTGCCAGCAGTTACGCCGGTCTTGGGATCTACGAGCAGTACGTC. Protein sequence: CASSYAGLGIYEQYV.

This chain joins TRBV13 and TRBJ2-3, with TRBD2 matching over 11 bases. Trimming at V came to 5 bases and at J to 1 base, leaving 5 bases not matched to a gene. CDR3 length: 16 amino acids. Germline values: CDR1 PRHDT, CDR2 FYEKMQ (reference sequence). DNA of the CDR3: TGTGCCAGCAGCCGTGTGACTAGCGGGGGCACAGATACGCAGTATTTT. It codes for CASSRVTSGGTDTQYF.

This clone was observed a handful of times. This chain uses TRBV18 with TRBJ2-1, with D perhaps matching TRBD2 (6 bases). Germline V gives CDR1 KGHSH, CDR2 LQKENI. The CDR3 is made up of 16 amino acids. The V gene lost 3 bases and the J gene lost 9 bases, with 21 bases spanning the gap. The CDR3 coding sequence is TGTGCCAGCTCACCTCCGTCTGGACTAATAAAATCTGAGCAGTTCTTC. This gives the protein CASSPPSGLIKSEQFF.

DNA for the CDR3: TGTGCCAGGGCGGGACAGCGGACCTCCTACGAGCAGTACGTC. This translates into CARAGQRTSYEQYV. The chain has TRBV19 and TRBJ2-7; tentatively, D is TRBD1 (7 bases). The germline V and J ends were trimmed by 9 bases and 0 bases, with 15 bases remaining between them. This CDR3 spans 14 amino acids. Germline assignment: CDR1 LNHDA and CDR2 SQIVND (reference sequence).

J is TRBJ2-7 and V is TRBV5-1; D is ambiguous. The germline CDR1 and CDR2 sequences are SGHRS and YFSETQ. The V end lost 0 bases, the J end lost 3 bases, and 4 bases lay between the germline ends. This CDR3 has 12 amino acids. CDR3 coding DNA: TGCGCCAGCAGCTTGGATTTCTACGAGCAGTACGTC. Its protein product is CASSLDFYEQYV.

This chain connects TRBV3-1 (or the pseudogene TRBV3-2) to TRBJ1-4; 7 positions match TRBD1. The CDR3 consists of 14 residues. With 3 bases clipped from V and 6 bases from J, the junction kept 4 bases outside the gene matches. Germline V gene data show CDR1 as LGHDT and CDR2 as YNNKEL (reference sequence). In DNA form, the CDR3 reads TGTGCCAGCAGCCATTCCGACAGGGATGAAAAACTGTTTTTT. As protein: CASSHSDRDEKLFF.

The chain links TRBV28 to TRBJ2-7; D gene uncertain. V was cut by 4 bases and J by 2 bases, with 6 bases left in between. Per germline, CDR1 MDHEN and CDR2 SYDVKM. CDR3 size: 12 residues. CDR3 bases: TGTGCCAGCAGTTCAATACCCTACGAGCAGTACGTC. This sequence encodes CASSSIPYEQYV.